Included here is one T cell receptor (beta chain) sequence, with context. As originally analysed: By means of reference gene primer amplification, nucleated cell counts were estimated. Method: immunoSEQ multiplex PCR; TCRdb's copy keeps in-frame clones and lacks some. V and J calls and clone size are as listed in that table; D and trimming were resolved from the DNA. This table holds about 300,000 clones, 85% to 90% found once. The record originates from a study of blood T cell repertoires in COVID-19. Study-wide background: Samples of COVID-19 (acute and convalescent) were obtained from the United States, Italy and Spain. PBMCs, B-cell-depleted T cells, or T cells provided the cDNA or gDNA that made up the material.

Trimming pared 0 bases from V and 4 bases from J, leaving 15 bases between. CDR3 length equals 16 residues. Germline assignment: CDR1 LGHNA and CDR2 YNFKEQ. The chain has TRBV4-2 and TRBJ2-5; D possibly corresponds to TRBD1 (5 bases). The sequence came from a man between 70 and 80 years old with acute or convalescent COVID-19. The sample comprised peripheral blood. CDR3 DNA: TGTGCCAGCAGCCAAGATTATAGGGGCTCGGTAGAGACCCAGTACTTC. Translating gives CASSQDYRGSVETQYF.